The next 16 T cell receptor beta chains were all read from a single sample in a study of T cell changes during pregnancy in multiple sclerosis. This table comes from immunoSEQ multiplex PCR, and its TCRdb copy is limited to in-frame clones, with some not included. Of 36,000 or so clones in the sample, more than 70% are singletons; the top ten hold just over 0.55%. Sequenced material: CD4+ T cells from peripheral blood mononuclear cells, taken in the first trimester of pregnancy. The receptors stem from a female donor with multiple sclerosis, enrolled in a pregnancy study.

The chain employs TRBV7-2 and TRBJ1-1; TRBD1 is a possible D gene (6 bases). Deletions cut 1 base from V and 4 bases from J, with 16 bases between. This CDR3 contains 16 residues. Germline V CDR1 and CDR2: SGHTA, FQGNSA. In DNA, the CDR3 is TGTGCCAGCAGCTTAGAGCCCCACAGGGCAGGCACTGAAGCTTTCTTT. Its translation: CASSLEPHRAGTEAFF.

The chain has TRBV9 and TRBJ2-1; D is unresolved. This CDR3 has 12 residues. Between the trimmed V and J ends, which lost 0 bases and 8 bases, there was a span of 6 bases. In germline, CDR1 is SGDLS, CDR2 YYNGEE. CDR3 nucleotide sequence: TGTGCCAGCAGCGTAGATCGCGATGAGCAGTTCTTC. This codes for CASSVDRDEQFF. Full variable domain (remainder filled in from reference TRBV9 and TRBJ2-1): DSGVTQTPKHLITATGQRVTLRCSPRSGDLSVYWYQQSLDQGLQFLIQYYNGEERAKGNILERFSAQQFPDLHSELNLSSLELGDSALYFCASSVDRDEQFFGPGTRLTVL.

The chain couples TRBV4-2 to TRBJ1-3; D is possibly TRBD1 (5 bases). Trimming removed 0 bases at V and 1 base at J, with 7 bases between. CDR3 size: 15 residues. The germline V gene encodes CDR1 LGHNA and CDR2 YNFKEQ. The CDR3 reads CASSQDQGSGNTIYF. The CDR3 region has the DNA TGTGCCAGCAGCCAAGATCAGGGTTCTGGAAACACCATATATTTT.

The CDR3 here is CASSQDLLPGETQYF. The CDR3 region has the DNA TGTGCCAGCAGCCAAGACCTCCTACCTGGAGAGACCCAGTACTTC. This rearrangement joins TRBV14 to TRBJ2-5; D not certain. The germline V and J ends were trimmed by 0 bases and 4 bases, with 12 bases remaining between them. Germline-derived CDR1 and CDR2 are SGHDN and FVKESK. The CDR3 has 15 residues.

The chain links TRBV6-1 to TRBJ1-5; D gene ambiguous. Germline lookup yields CDR1 MNHNS and CDR2 SASEGT. Trimming shortened V by 4 bases and J by 12 bases, and 10 bases separated the two germline ends. CDR3 length: 11 amino acids. In DNA form, the CDR3 reads TGTGCCAGCAGTGGATCATTAGTCCAGCATTTT. Protein sequence: CASSGSLVQHF.

The chain carries TRBV7-9 and TRBJ1-1; the D gene is possibly TRBD1 (5 bases). The germline CDR1 and CDR2 sequences are SEHNR and FQNEAQ (reference sequence). The CDR3 runs 16 residues. Trimming took off 5 bases at V and 3 bases at J, with 19 bases between the two ends. CDR3 loop: CASSTPRGWTDTEAFF. As DNA, the CDR3 is TGTGCCAGCAGCACCCCCCGGGGGTGGACTGACACTGAAGCTTTCTTT.

The chain is built from TRBV4-1 and TRBJ2-7; D is unresolved. The V end was cut by 2 bases, the J end by 6 bases, with 5 bases between. The CDR3 sequence is 11 residues long. Per germline, CDR1 MGHRA and CDR2 YSYEKL. CDR3 amino acids: CASSQSSEQYF. CDR3 bases: TGCGCCAGCAGCCAATCGAGCGAGCAGTACTTC.

V is TRBV19 and J is TRBJ1-5; no firm D call. Germline CDR1 LNHDA, CDR2 SQIVND (reference sequence). Trimming pared 5 bases from V and 0 bases from J, leaving 11 bases between. The CDR3 is made up of 15 amino acids. In DNA, the CDR3 is TGTGCCAGTAGTGTCGCGGGTTCTAGCAATCAGCCCCAGCATTTT. Protein sequence: CASSVAGSSNQPQHF.

V usage is TRBV5-1 and J usage is TRBJ2-3, with 7 bases identical to TRBD2. The CDR3 runs to 14 residues. Germline V CDR1 and CDR2: SGHRS, YFSETQ. Trimming took 6 bases from V and 3 from J; bases not matched to a gene: 7. CDR3 in amino acids: CASTLGGRTDTQYF. The CDR3 DNA sequence: TGCGCCAGCACCCTGGGGGGGAGAACAGATACGCAGTATTTT. Complete variable domain (other parts from reference TRBV5-1 and TRBJ2-3): KAGVTQTPRYLIKTRGQQVTLSCSPISGHRSVSWYQQTPGQGLQFLFEYFSETQRNKGNFPGRFSGRQFSNSRSEMNVSTLELGDSALYLCASTLGGRTDTQYFGPGTRLTVL.

V and J are TRBV19 and TRBJ2-1; D is perhaps TRBD2 (6 bases). The CDR3 extends over 15 amino acids. The V and J ends lost 1 base and 2 bases respectively, with 9 bases between them. The germline CDR1 and CDR2 sequences are LNHDA and SQIVND (reference sequence). The CDR3 bases are TGTGCCAGTAGTATAGCGGGAGCGCCCTACAATGAGCAGTTCTTC. Translated, it gives CASSIAGAPYNEQFF.

The V call is TRBV2, the J call TRBJ2-7; 9 positions agree with TRBD2. Trimming removed 9 bases from V and 5 bases from J; junction bases left unmatched: 11. The CDR3 contains 14 residues. CDR1 is SNHLY, CDR2 FYNNEI, per germline. The CDR3 nucleotides are TGTGCCAGATCTAGGGAAGCGGGAGGTGACGAGCAGTACTTC. Protein sequence: CARSREAGGDEQYF.

The chain joins TRBV6-1 to TRBJ2-7; 10 nucleotides agree with TRBD1. V shed 6 bases and J 3 bases; nucleotides not matched to a gene: 5. This CDR3 is 14 amino acids long. Per the germline V gene, CDR1 is MNHNS and CDR2 is SASEGT. The CDR3 nucleotides read TGTGCCAGCAGGGAAAGGACAGGGGGCTACGAGCAGTACTTC. Translating it yields CASRERTGGYEQYF.

The CDR3 coding sequence is TGTGCCAGCAGTACGGCGGGAGGGCCGGGCGAGCAGTACTTC. Its translation is CASSTAGGPGEQYF. V usage is TRBV6-6 and J usage is TRBJ2-7, with 9 positions matching TRBD2. Germline CDR1 is MNHNY and CDR2 is SVGAGI (reference sequence). Trimming took 5 bases from V and 6 from J; bases not matched to a gene: 8. CDR3 size: 14 residues.

V gene TRBV30 combines with J gene TRBJ2-3; D is unresolved. Trimming cost V 2 bases and J 0 bases, with 6 bases left between them. Germline values: CDR1 GTSNPN, CDR2 SVGIG (reference sequence). The CDR3 sequence is 13 residues long. CDR3 coding DNA: TGTGCCTGGAGTCCCCTTAGCACAGATACGCAGTATTTT. The encoded protein is CAWSPLSTDTQYF.

The J gene is TRBJ1-1, the V gene TRBV19; D unclear. This CDR3 comprises 13 residues. Germline V gene sequence: CDR1 LNHDA, CDR2 SQIVND (reference sequence). Deletions cut 3 bases from V and 3 bases from J, with 8 bases between. The CDR3 sequence: CASSIAGYTEAFF. DNA of the CDR3: TGTGCCAGTAGTATTGCAGGATACACTGAAGCTTTCTTT. The full variable domain, in which reference TRBV19 and TRBJ1-1 provide the parts outside the CDR3, is DGGITQSPKYLFRKEGQNVTLSCEQNLNHDAMYWYRQDPGQGLRLIYYSQIVNDFQKGDIAEGYSVSREKKESFPLTVTSAQKNPTAFYLCASSIAGYTEAFFGQGTRLTVV.

This rearrangement joins TRBV30 to TRBJ2-7; the D gene is possibly TRBD1 (5 bases). Germline loops: CDR1 GTSNPN, CDR2 SVGIG (reference sequence). The CDR3 sequence is 14 residues long. V was shortened by 3 bases and J by 2 bases, with 14 bases between the two germline ends. The CDR3 DNA follows: TGTGCCTGGAGAGCCGGGCAGGGCACCTACGAGCAGTACTTC. Translated, it gives CAWRAGQGTYEQYF.